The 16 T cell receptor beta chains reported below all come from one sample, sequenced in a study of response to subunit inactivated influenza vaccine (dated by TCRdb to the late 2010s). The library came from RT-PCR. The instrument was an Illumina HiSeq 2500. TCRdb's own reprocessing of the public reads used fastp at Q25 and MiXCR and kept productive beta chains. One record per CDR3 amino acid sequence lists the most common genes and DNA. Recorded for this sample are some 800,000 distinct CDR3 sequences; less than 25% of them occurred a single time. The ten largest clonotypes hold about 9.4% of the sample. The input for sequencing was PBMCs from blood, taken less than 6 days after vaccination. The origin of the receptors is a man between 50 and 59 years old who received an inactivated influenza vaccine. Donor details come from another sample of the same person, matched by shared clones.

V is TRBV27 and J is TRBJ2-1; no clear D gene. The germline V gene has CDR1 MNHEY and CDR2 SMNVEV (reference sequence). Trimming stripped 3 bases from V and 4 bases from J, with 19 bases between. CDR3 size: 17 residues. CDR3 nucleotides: TGTGCCAGCAGTTTTAGAGATATTGATCGAGGATACAATGAGCAGTTCTTC. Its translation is CASSFRDIDRGYNEQFF.

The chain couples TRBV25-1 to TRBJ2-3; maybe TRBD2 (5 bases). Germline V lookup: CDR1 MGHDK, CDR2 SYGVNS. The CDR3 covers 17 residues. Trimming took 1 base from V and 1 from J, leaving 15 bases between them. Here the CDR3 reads CASSEFGRGSRTDTQYF. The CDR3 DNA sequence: TGTGCCAGCAGTGAATTTGGACGAGGGAGTCGCACAGATACGCAGTATTTT.

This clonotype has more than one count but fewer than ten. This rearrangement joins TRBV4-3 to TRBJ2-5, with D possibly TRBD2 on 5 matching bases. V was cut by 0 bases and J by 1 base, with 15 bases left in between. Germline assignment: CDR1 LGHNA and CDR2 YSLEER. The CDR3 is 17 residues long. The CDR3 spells CASSQDPPGSAQETQYF. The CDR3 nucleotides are TGCGCCAGCAGCCAAGATCCCCCGGGGAGCGCCCAAGAGACCCAGTACTTC.

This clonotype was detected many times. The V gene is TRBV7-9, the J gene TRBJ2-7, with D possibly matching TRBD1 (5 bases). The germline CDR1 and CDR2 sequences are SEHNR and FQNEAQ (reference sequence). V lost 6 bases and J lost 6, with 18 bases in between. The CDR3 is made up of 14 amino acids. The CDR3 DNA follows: TGTGCCAGCAGTAAAGGGGAATCGGCTAGCGAGCAGTACTTC. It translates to CASSKGESASEQYF.

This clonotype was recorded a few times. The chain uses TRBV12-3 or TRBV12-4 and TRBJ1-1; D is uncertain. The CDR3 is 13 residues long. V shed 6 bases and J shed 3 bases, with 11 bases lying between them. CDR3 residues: CASSSLQYTEAFF. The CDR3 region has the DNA TGTGCCAGCAGCTCGTTGCAGTACACTGAAGCTTTCTTT.

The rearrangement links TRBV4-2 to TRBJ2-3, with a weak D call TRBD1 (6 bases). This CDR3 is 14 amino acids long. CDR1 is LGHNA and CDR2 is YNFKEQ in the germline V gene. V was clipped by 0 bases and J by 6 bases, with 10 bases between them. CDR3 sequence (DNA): TGTGCCAGCAGCCAAGAGGGGGCATGGGATACGCAGTATTTT. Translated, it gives CASSQEGAWDTQYF.

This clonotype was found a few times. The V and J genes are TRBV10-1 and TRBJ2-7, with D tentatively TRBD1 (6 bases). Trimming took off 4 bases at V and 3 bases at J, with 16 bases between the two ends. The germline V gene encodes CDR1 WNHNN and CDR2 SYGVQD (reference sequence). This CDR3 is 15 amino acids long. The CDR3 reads CASSAGARTNYEQYF. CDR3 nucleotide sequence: TGCGCCAGCAGTGCAGGGGCTCGAACGAACTACGAGCAGTACTTC.

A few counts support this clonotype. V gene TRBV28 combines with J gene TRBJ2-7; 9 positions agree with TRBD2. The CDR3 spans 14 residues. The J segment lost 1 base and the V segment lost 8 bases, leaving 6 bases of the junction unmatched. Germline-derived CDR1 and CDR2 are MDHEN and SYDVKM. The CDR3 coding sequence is TGTGCCAGCCCACCGAGCGGGAGGTCCTACGAGCAGTACTTC. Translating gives CASPPSGRSYEQYF.

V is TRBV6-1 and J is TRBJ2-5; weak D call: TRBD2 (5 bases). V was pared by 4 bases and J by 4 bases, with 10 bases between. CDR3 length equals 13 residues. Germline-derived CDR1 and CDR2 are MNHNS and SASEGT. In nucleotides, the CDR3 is TGTGCCAGCAGTGCCGGGATGACAGAGACCCAGTACTTC. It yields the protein CASSAGMTETQYF.

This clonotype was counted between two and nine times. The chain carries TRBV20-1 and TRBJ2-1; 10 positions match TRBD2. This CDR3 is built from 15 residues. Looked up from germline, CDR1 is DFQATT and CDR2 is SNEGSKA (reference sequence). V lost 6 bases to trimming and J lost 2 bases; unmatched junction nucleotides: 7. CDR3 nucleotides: TGCAGTGCAACGCTAGCGGGAGCACCCTACAATGAGCAGTTCTTC. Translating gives CSATLAGAPYNEQFF.

The CDR3 DNA reads as TGCAGCGTTCAGGGGACTAGCGGGAGAGACCCCAACGCCGGGGAGCTGTTTTTT. Its protein product is CSVQGTSGRDPNAGELFF. The gene calls are TRBV29-1 and TRBJ2-2, with 14 bases lining up with TRBD2. The trim removed 5 bases at V and 6 bases at J, leaving 14 bases unmatched. The CDR3 spans 18 residues. Germline values: CDR1 SQVTM, CDR2 ANQGSEA.

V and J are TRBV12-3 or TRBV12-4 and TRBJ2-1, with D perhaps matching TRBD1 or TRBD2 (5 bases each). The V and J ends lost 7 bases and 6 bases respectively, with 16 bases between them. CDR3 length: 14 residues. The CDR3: CASTQASPFNEQFF. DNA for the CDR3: TGTGCCAGCACACAGGCTAGCCCATTCAATGAGCAGTTCTTC.

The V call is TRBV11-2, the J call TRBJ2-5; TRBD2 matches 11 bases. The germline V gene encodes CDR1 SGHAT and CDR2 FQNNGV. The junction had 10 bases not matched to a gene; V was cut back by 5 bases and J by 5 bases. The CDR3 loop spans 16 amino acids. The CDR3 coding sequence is TGTGCCAGCAGCCCCCTGACTAGCGGGGAGTGGGAGACCCAGTACTTC. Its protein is CASSPLTSGEWETQYF.

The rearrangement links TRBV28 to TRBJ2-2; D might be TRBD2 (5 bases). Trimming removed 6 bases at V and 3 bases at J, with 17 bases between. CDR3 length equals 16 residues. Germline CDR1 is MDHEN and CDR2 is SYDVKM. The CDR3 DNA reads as TGTGCCAGCAGGGCACCTAGGGAGCGGCACACCGGGGAGCTGTTTTTT. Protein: CASRAPRERHTGELFF.

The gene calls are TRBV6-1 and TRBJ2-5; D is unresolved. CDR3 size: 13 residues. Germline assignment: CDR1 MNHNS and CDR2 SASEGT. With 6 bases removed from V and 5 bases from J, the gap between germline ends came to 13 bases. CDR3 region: CASRLLIGETQYF. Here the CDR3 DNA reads TGTGCCAGCAGGCTCCTAATAGGGGAGACCCAGTACTTC.

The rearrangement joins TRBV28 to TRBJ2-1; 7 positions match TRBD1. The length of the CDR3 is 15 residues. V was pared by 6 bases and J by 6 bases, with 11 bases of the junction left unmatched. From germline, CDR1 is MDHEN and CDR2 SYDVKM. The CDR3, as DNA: TGTGCCAGCAGACCTCCGGGACAGATTATCAATGAGCAGTTCTTC. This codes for CASRPPGQIINEQFF.